Each of the 31 T cell receptor beta chains below was sequenced from the same sample in a study of blood T cell repertoires in COVID-19 (dated by TCRdb to the early 2020s). Libraries were prepared through the immunoSEQ multiplex PCR assay. TCRdb obtained this table from immuneACCESS and retained in-frame rearrangements with V and J assigned. These tables miss some clones; where compared with another copy, unresolved V genes account for less than half of the shortfall, and the remainder is unexplained. For this sample the table gives 160,000 or so clones, of which more than 80% were detected only once. The ten largest account for roughly 15% of the sample. Specimen: peripheral blood. The receptors come from a woman aged 40 to 50 with acute or convalescent COVID-19.

This chain uses TRBV11-3 with TRBJ2-7; TRBD1 might be the D (6 bases). This CDR3 has 13 amino acids. V lost 6 bases and J 3 bases, leaving 12 bases between the germline ends. The germline V gene encodes CDR1 SGHNT and CDR2 YENEEA. The CDR3 sequence: CASRPTGYYEQYF. The DNA of the CDR3 is TGTGCCAGCAGGCCGACAGGATACTACGAGCAGTACTTC.

The CDR3 coding sequence is TGTGCCAGCAGTACTCGGACTAGCGGAAACACAGATACGCAGTATTTT. It is translated as CASSTRTSGNTDTQYF. The chain joins TRBV2 to TRBJ2-3; 10 bases are a match to TRBD2. CDR1 is SNHLY, CDR2 FYNNEI, per germline. This CDR3 is 16 amino acids long. With 5 bases clipped from V and 2 bases from J, the junction kept 7 bases outside the gene matches.

This chain connects TRBV19 to TRBJ1-4; TRBD1 aligns across 10 bases. J gave up 0 bases and V 5 bases, and 3 bases lay outside the gene matches. The CDR3 runs 16 residues. In germline, CDR1 is LNHDA, CDR2 SQIVND (reference sequence). CDR3 sequence (DNA): TGTGCCAGTAGTCTAGGGACAGGGGCAACTAATGAAAAACTGTTTTTT. Translated: CASSLGTGATNEKLFF.

This clone was found a few times. The chain couples TRBV6-5 to TRBJ2-7; 9 nucleotides agree with TRBD1. Germline V gives CDR1 MNHEY, CDR2 SVGAGI. The V gene end was trimmed by 10 bases and the J gene end by 2 bases; junction bases not matched to a gene: 9. This CDR3 comprises 14 residues. The CDR3 spells CATTDRGAPYEQYF. The DNA for the CDR3 is TGTGCCACCACGGACAGGGGAGCCCCCTACGAGCAGTACTTC.

The chain carries TRBV10-3 and TRBJ1-1; 7 positions agree with TRBD1. CDR1 and CDR2 from the germline V gene are ENHRY and SYGVKD. V dropped 2 bases and J dropped 0; count of bases not matched to a gene: 3. CDR3 size: 15 residues. The CDR3 DNA follows: TGTGCCATCAGTGAGATGACAGGGTTGAACACTGAAGCTTTCTTT. The encoded protein is CAISEMTGLNTEAFF.

CDR3 nucleotides: TGTGCCAGCAGTTACACCCAGGGGGCGCCTGAAAAACTGTTTTTT. Its translation is CASSYTQGAPEKLFF. The chain joins TRBV6-5 to TRBJ1-4; TRBD1 agrees at 8 bases. J gave up 7 bases and V 2 bases, and 6 bases lay outside the gene matches. The V gene's germline CDR1 is MNHEY and CDR2 SVGAGI. There are 15 residues in the CDR3.

The CDR3 region has the DNA TGTGCCAGCAGCTTTATCAGCGGGAGTACAGATACGCAGTATTTT. It yields the protein CASSFISGSTDTQYF. This chain uses TRBV7-9 with TRBJ2-3; 8 bases align to TRBD2. CDR1 and CDR2 from the germline V gene are SEHNR and FQNEAQ (reference sequence). Losses at the gene ends were 3 bases for V and 3 bases for J; bases not matched to a gene: 5. The CDR3 totals 15 residues.

The chain recombines TRBV21-1 with TRBJ2-3; the table assigns TRBD2, which was not confirmed against the DNA. TRBV21-1 is listed as a pseudogene. The CDR3 contains 17 residues. DNA of the CDR3: TGTGCCAGCAGCATTTCCGGCCTAGCGGCATTCACAGATACGCAGTATTTT. Protein: CASSISGLAAFTDTQYF.

This chain links TRBV30 with TRBJ2-7, with TRBD2 identical over 9 bases. With V trimmed by 2 bases and J by 6 bases, 11 bases remained unmatched. Per germline, CDR1 GTSNPN and CDR2 SVGIG (reference sequence). This CDR3 is built from 15 residues. CDR3 sequence: CAWSPLAGVSGEQYF. CDR3 sequence (DNA): TGTGCCTGGAGTCCCTTAGCGGGAGTATCCGGCGAGCAGTACTTC.

CDR3 sequence: CASSTRDGGGVDTQYF. The DNA of the CDR3 is TGTGCCAGCAGCACCCGTGACGGGGGGGGTGTGGATACGCAGTATTTT. The chain carries TRBV7-3 and TRBJ2-3; 8 bases are shared with TRBD2. Germline V gene sequence: CDR1 SGHTA, CDR2 FQGTGA. J gave up 6 bases and V 5 bases, and 13 bases lay outside the gene matches. The CDR3 loop spans 16 amino acids. Using reference TRBV7-3 and TRBJ2-3 for the parts outside the CDR3, the full variable domain is GAGVSQTPSNKVTEKGKYVELRCDPISGHTALYWYRQSLGQGPEFLIYFQGTGAADDSGLPNDRFFAVRPEGSVSTLKIQRTERGDSAVYLCASSTRDGGGVDTQYFGPGTRLTVL.

This chain uses TRBV7-9 with TRBJ2-1; TRBD1 matches at 7 bases. Germline CDR1 and CDR2: SEHNR and FQNEAQ (reference sequence). The CDR3 consists of 15 residues. Trimming cost V 1 base and J 10 bases; bases outside gene matches: 10. The CDR3 sequence: CASSLEGQLPQEQFF. CDR3 nucleotides: TGTGCCAGCAGCTTAGAGGGACAGCTACCCCAAGAGCAGTTCTTC.

A single count supports this clone. The chain carries TRBV19 and TRBJ1-1; the match to TRBD1 covers 9 bases. The ends lost 9 bases at V and 1 base at J; junction bases unmatched: 6. This CDR3 comprises 14 residues. From germline, CDR1 is LNHDA and CDR2 SQIVND (reference sequence). In nucleotides, the CDR3 is TGTGCCAGCGGGACAGGGCCGAGGAACACTGAAGCTTTCTTT. It specifies CASGTGPRNTEAFF.

The V gene is TRBV6-5, the J gene TRBJ1-2; no definite D call. With 7 bases removed from V and 7 bases from J, the gap between germline ends came to 13 bases. The CDR3 consists of 12 residues. Germline assignment: CDR1 MNHEY and CDR2 SVGAGI. The CDR3 DNA is TGTGCCAGCACCCCCCCCCGGGGTGGCTACACCTTC. Its translation: CASTPPRGGYTF.

The rearrangement uses TRBV3-1 (or the pseudogene TRBV3-2) and TRBJ1-1, with 9 bases that match TRBD1. The CDR3 has 15 residues. CDR1 and CDR2 from the germline V gene are LGHDT and YNNKEL (reference sequence). V was clipped by 1 base and J by 4 bases; unmatched bases: 4. CDR3 bases: TGTGCCAGCAGCCAAGGGGACAGGGTCGTCACTGAAGCTTTCTTT. Amino acids: CASSQGDRVVTEAFF.

The genes are TRBV11-1 and TRBJ2-7; 9 nucleotides align to TRBD1. The length of the CDR3 is 15 residues. The V gene end was trimmed by 5 bases and the J gene end by 4 bases; junction bases not matched to a gene: 9. The V gene's germline CDR1 is SGHAT and CDR2 FQDESV (reference sequence). Written as DNA, the CDR3 is TGTGCCAGCAGCCCCCGGGACAGGGCTCTTTACGAGCAGTACTTC. It translates to CASSPRDRALYEQYF.

The CDR3 DNA sequence: TGTGCCAGCAGTGAAGGGGTCAGGGGGGAAAAGCAGTACTTC. Amino acid sequence: CASSEGVRGEKQYF. V and J are TRBV6-1 and TRBJ2-7; possibly TRBD1 for D (7 bases). The CDR3 consists of 14 residues. V gave up 1 base and J gave up 8 bases, with 15 bases separating them. The germline V gene has CDR1 MNHNS and CDR2 SASEGT.

This clone was seen more than once but under ten times. The chain employs TRBV10-1 and TRBJ2-3; TRBD2 agrees at 9 bases. The CDR3 runs to 14 residues. The V gene end was trimmed by 7 bases and the J gene end by 4 bases; junction bases not matched to a gene: 6. Per germline, CDR1 WNHNN and CDR2 SYGVQD (reference sequence). The CDR3 spells CASKAGGPSDTQYF. In nucleotides, the CDR3 is TGCGCCAGCAAAGCGGGGGGCCCATCAGATACGCAGTATTTT.

The chain recombines TRBV6-1 with TRBJ1-2; the D gene is possibly TRBD1 (5 bases). The germline V and J ends were trimmed by 2 bases and 4 bases, with 23 bases remaining between them. CDR1 and CDR2 (germline): MNHNS, SASEGT. CDR3 length equals 18 residues. The CDR3 nucleotides are TGTGCCAGCAGTGAAAGGGATAGGGGCAGGGCTCGGGTCTATGGCTACACCTTC. This gives the protein CASSERDRGRARVYGYTF.

V and J are TRBV19 and TRBJ2-7, with a weak D call TRBD2 (6 bases). The CDR3 is made up of 14 amino acids. Germline lookup yields CDR1 LNHDA and CDR2 SQIVND (reference sequence). V lost 1 base and J lost 4, with 11 bases in between. DNA for the CDR3: TGTGCCAGTAGTATAGGATTTCGGGGGTACGAGCAGTACTTC. It is translated as CASSIGFRGYEQYF.

V is TRBV6-5 and J is TRBJ1-2; weak D call: TRBD1 (5 bases). CDR1 and CDR2 (germline): MNHEY, SVGAGI. Trimming pared 2 bases from V and 0 bases from J, leaving 7 bases between. The CDR3 has 14 residues. The CDR3 region is CASSYRGTNYGYTF. In nucleotides, the CDR3 is TGTGCCAGCAGTTACAGGGGAACTAACTATGGCTACACCTTC.

The V call is TRBV28, the J call TRBJ1-2, with 8 bases identical to TRBD1. J lost 4 bases, V lost 10 bases, and 8 bases had no gene match. The length of the CDR3 is 13 residues. Germline V gives CDR1 MDHEN, CDR2 SYDVKM. CDR3 amino acids: CATTVGQAYGYTF. The CDR3 DNA reads TGTGCCACAACTGTGGGACAGGCCTATGGCTACACCTTC.

The gene calls are TRBV5-4 and TRBJ2-1; a possible D gene is TRBD2 (6 bases). The CDR3 is 16 amino acids. The V gene lost 4 bases and the J gene lost 4 bases, with 18 bases spanning the gap. The germline V gene has CDR1 SGHNT and CDR2 YYREEE (reference sequence). CDR3 sequence reads: CASSGSGGALYNEQFF. CDR3 sequence (DNA): TGTGCCAGCAGCGGATCTGGCGGGGCGTTGTACAATGAGCAGTTCTTC.

The chain links TRBV28 to TRBJ2-3; TRBD1 matches 7 bases. Germline V lookup: CDR1 MDHEN, CDR2 SYDVKM. The CDR3 runs to 14 residues. Unmatched junction bases numbered 5, after V lost 5 bases and J lost 3 bases. CDR3: CASSDPTGTDTQYF. CDR3 nucleotide sequence: TGTGCCAGCAGTGATCCGACAGGGACAGATACGCAGTATTTT.

V is TRBV10-3 and J is TRBJ2-1, with TRBD2 matching 10 bases. The CDR3 loop spans 14 amino acids. The germline V gene has CDR1 ENHRY and CDR2 SYGVKD. J gave up 5 bases and V 6 bases, and 4 bases lay outside the gene matches. Written as DNA, the CDR3 is TGTGCCATCAGCCTAGCGGGAGAGAACAATGAGCAGTTCTTC. It is translated as CAISLAGENNEQFF.

The chain carries TRBV3-1 (or the pseudogene TRBV3-2) and TRBJ2-4; D possibly corresponds to TRBD2 (6 bases). Trimming removed 0 bases from V and 8 bases from J, with 8 bases in between. Germline V CDR1 and CDR2: LGHDT, YNNKEL (reference sequence). This CDR3 is 13 amino acids long. The CDR3 here is CASSQDGGDIQYF. The DNA for the CDR3 is TGTGCCAGCAGCCAAGACGGGGGAGACATTCAGTACTTC.

The gene calls are TRBV6-5 and TRBJ2-2, with a tentative D call TRBD1 (6 bases). The CDR3 is made up of 14 amino acids. CDR1 and CDR2 from the germline V gene are MNHEY and SVGAGI. The V and J ends lost 8 bases and 3 bases respectively, with 13 bases between them. CDR3 coding DNA: TGTGCCAGCGCAATTACAGGGTACACCGGGGAGCTGTTTTTT. This sequence encodes CASAITGYTGELFF.

This chain joins TRBV7-3 and TRBJ2-2; D call uncertain. V was pared by 3 bases and J by 1 base, with 9 bases between. Germline values: CDR1 SGHTA, CDR2 FQGTGA. The CDR3 totals 15 residues. The CDR3 region is CASSLGRLNTGELFF. The CDR3 DNA follows: TGTGCCAGCAGCTTGGGCCGATTGAACACCGGGGAGCTGTTTTTT.

The chain joins TRBV6-5 to TRBJ2-7; a weak D match, TRBD1 (8 bases). The CDR3 sequence is 16 residues long. V lost 0 bases, J lost 2 bases, and 14 bases lay in between. Germline CDR1 is MNHEY and CDR2 is SVGAGI. CDR3 sequence reads: CASSYSTGGQAYEQYF. The CDR3 nucleotides read TGTGCCAGCAGTTACTCGACGGGGGGACAGGCCTACGAGCAGTACTTC.

V usage is TRBV6-1 and J usage is TRBJ1-6; D unclear. The germline V and J ends were trimmed by 2 bases and 10 bases, with 9 bases remaining between them. This CDR3 is 13 amino acids long. The germline V gene encodes CDR1 MNHNS and CDR2 SASEGT. CDR3 sequence reads: CASSEWGDSPLHF. DNA for the CDR3: TGTGCCAGCAGTGAATGGGGAGACTCACCCCTCCACTTT.

This chain links TRBV28 with TRBJ1-2, with a weak D call TRBD1 (5 bases). Per germline, CDR1 MDHEN and CDR2 SYDVKM. With 3 bases removed from V and 1 base from J, the gap between germline ends came to 15 bases. The length of the CDR3 is 16 residues. The CDR3 protein is CASSFQQVGLNYGYTF. CDR3 bases: TGTGCCAGCAGTTTCCAACAGGTTGGGCTTAACTATGGCTACACCTTC.

Worth noting for this clone: One end of the junction is discordant with germline, which a read error may explain. The chain recombines TRBV12-3 or TRBV12-4 with TRBJ2-3; 10 nucleotides agree with TRBD1. The CDR3 runs 12 residues. Here the CDR3 DNA reads TGTGCCAGCAGTTTGGAGGGACAGGGGACGCTTTTT. Translation: CASSLEGQGTLF.